The source of this TCR beta chain is a study of CD8 T cells in ankylosing spondylitis (TCRdb year 2017). A note on the overall study: To find TCR variants linked to disease, the study profiled T cell receptor beta repertoires in ankylosing spondylitis patients and healthy donors. Samples of peripheral blood were taken, and for ankylosing spondylitis patients, synovial fluid was collected as well. The whole study cohort included 85 to 120 healthy donors and around 25 ankylosing spondylitis patients. The paper's findings and limits, for the study overall: The disease-linked clones had a CD8+ phenotype and were found at relatively low frequencies in peripheral blood. Some TCR beta motif variants had previously been reported in synovial fluid and blood of reactive arthritis patients, which suggested common disease-initiation mechanisms. The disease-linked clones were reported as significantly enriched in matched synovial fluid samples from ankylosing spondylitis patients. A TCR beta motif of 7 or 8 highly homologous amino acid variants appeared characteristic of blood from ankylosing spondylitis patients.

This clonotype was seen ten or more times. Its specific antigen is unknown. Per-base quality was not reported, and no clone a single base away is much larger than it. TCRdb records Illumina HiSeq 2500 as the sequencer. Quantitative 5'-RACE with molecular barcodes was the method used to prepare the TCR beta libraries. As for the original processing: To identify disease-linked TCR variants, a new computational method was used, one built on a probabilistic model of VDJ rearrangement. TCRdb reanalyzed the raw reads on its own, using fastp at Q25 for trimming and MiXCR for clone calling, and kept in-frame beta chains. A single entry per CDR3 protein holds the most common genes and DNA from its merged rows. V and J calls and clone size were set by TCRdb, not the authors. This sample gives roughly 69,000 distinct CDR3 sequences in total; approximately 5% of them show up just once. Together, the top ten hold over 2% of the sample.

V and J are truncated by 5 bases and 0 bases respectively, leaving an intervening sequence of 11 bases. The CDR3 has 14 amino acids, counting the end cysteine and phenylalanine. The CDR3 DNA has 42 bases and is translated from base 1. Based on the germline V gene (reference sequence), the CDR1 and CDR2 sequences are MNHNY and SVGAGI. The sequencing input was blood, either unsorted or a sorted T cell fraction (not recorded which). This TCR was recovered from a male donor with ankylosing spondylitis or in good health (not recorded which). The chain couples TRBV6-6 to TRBJ2-7, with no reliable assignment of the D segment. The CDR3 reads CASSHPHPSYEQYF. The nucleotides read TGTGCCAGCAGTCACCCTCACCCCTCCTACGAGCAGTACTTC.